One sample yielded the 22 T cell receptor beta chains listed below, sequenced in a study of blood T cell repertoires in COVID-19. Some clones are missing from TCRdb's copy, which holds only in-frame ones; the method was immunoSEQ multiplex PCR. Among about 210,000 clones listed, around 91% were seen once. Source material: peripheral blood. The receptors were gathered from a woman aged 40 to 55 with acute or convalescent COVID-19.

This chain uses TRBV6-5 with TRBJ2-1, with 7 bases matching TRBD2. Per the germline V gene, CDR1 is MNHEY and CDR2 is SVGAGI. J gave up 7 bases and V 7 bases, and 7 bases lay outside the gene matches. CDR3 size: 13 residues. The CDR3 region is CASNAGDINEQFF. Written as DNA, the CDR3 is TGTGCCAGCAACGCGGGGGATATAAATGAGCAGTTCTTC.

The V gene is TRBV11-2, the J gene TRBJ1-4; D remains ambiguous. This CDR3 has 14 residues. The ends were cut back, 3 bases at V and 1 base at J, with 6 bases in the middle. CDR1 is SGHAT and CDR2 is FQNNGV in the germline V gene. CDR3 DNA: TGTGCCAGCAGCTTCGCCGGAACTAATGAAAAACTGTTTTTT. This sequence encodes CASSFAGTNEKLFF. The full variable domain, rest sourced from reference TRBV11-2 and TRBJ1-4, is EAGVAQSPRYKIIEKRQSVAFWCNPISGHATLYWYQQILGQGPKLLIQFQNNGVVDDSQLPKDRFSAERLKGVDSTLKIQPAKLEDSAVYLCASSFAGTNEKLFFGSGTQLSVL.

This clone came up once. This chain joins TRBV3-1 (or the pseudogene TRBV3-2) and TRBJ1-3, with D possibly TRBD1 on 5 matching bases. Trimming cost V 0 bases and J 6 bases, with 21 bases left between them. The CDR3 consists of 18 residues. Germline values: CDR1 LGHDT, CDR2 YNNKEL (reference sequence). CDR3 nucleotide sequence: TGTGCCAGCAGCCAAGATACGCCTCTAGGGGATTCGGTAAACACCATATATTTT. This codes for CASSQDTPLGDSVNTIYF.

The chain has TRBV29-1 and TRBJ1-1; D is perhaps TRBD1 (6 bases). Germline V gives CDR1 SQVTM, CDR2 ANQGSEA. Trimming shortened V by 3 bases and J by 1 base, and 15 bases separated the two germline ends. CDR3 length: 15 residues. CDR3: CSVEDFGTQNTEAFF. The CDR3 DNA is TGCAGCGTTGAGGATTTCGGGACACAGAACACTGAAGCTTTCTTT.

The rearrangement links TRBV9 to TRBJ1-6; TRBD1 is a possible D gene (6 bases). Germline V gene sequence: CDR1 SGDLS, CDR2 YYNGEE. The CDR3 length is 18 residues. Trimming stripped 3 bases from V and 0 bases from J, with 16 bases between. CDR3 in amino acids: CASSEYRDAGSYNSPLHF. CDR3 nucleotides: TGTGCCAGCAGCGAATACAGGGATGCGGGCTCCTATAATTCACCCCTCCACTTT. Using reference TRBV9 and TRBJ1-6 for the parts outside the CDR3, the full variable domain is DSGVTQTPKHLITATGQRVTLRCSPRSGDLSVYWYQQSLDQGLQFLIQYYNGEERAKGNILERFSAQQFPDLHSELNLSSLELGDSALYFCASSEYRDAGSYNSPLHFGNGTRLTVT.

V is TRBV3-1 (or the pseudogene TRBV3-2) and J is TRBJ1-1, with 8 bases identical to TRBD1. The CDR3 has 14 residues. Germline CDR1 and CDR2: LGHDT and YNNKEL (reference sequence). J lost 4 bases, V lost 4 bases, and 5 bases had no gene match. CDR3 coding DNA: TGTGCCAGCAGCCTATCAGGGGGCACCACTGAAGCTTTCTTT. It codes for CASSLSGGTTEAFF.

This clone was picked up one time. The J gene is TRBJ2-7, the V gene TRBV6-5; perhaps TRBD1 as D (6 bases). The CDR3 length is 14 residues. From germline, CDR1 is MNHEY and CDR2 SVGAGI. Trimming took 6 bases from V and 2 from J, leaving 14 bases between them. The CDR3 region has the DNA TGTGCCAGCAGGGGGGTGTGGGACACCTACGAGCAGTACGTC. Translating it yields CASRGVWDTYEQYV.

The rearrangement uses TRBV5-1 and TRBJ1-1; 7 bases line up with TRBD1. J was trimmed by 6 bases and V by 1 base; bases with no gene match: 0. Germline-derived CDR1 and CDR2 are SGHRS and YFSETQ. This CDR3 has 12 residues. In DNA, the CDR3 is TGCGCCAGCAGCTTGAGGGGGCCTGAAGCTTTCTTT. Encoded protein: CASSLRGPEAFF. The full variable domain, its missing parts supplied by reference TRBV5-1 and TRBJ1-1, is KAGVTQTPRYLIKTRGQQVTLSCSPISGHRSVSWYQQTPGQGLQFLFEYFSETQRNKGNFPGRFSGRQFSNSRSEMNVSTLELGDSALYLCASSLRGPEAFFGQGTRLTVV.

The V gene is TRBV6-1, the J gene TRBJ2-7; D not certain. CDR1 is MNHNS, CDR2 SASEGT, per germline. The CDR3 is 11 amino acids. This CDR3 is CASSEAVEQYV. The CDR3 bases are TGTGCCAGCAGCGAAGCCGTCGAGCAGTACGTC.

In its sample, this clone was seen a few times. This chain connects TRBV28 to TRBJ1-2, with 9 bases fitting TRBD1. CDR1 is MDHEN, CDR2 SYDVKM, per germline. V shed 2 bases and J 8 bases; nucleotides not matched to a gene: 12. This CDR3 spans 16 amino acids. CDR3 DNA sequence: TGTGCCAGCAGTTTACCAAATACCGGGACAGGGAGAGGCTACACCTTC. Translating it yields CASSLPNTGTGRGYTF.

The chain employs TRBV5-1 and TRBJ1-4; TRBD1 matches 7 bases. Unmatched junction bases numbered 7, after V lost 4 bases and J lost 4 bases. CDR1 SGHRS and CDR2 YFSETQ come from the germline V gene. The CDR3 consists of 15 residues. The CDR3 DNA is TGCGCCAGCAGCCCACAGGGGTCCGATAATGAAAAACTGTTTTTT. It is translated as CASSPQGSDNEKLFF.

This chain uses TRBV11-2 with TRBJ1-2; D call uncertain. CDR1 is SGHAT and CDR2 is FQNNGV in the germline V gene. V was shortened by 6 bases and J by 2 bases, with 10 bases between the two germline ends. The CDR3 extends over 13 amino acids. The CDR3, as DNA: TGTGCCAGCAGTAGAGGAGTGAACTATGGCTACACCTTC. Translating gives CASSRGVNYGYTF.

CDR3 region: CASTQLKNTEAFF. CDR3 sequence (DNA): TGTGCCAGCACCCAGTTGAAAAACACTGAAGCTTTCTTT. V gene TRBV2 combines with J gene TRBJ1-1, with D unresolved. Per germline, CDR1 SNHLY and CDR2 FYNNEI. There are 13 residues in the CDR3. The V and J ends lost 7 bases and 2 bases respectively, with 11 bases between them.

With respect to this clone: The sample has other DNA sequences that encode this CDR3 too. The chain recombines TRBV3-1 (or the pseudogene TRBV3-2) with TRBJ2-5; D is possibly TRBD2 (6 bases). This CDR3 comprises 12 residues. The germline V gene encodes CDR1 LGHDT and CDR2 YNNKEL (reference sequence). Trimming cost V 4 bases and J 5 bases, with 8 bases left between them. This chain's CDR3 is CASSPRGETQYF. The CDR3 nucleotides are TGTGCCAGCAGCCCCCGGGGGGAGACCCAGTACTTC.

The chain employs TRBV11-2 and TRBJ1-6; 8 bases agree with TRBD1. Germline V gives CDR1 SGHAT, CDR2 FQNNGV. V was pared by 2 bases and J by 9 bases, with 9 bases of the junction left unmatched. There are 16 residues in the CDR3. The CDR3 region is CASSLMGRGLASPLHF. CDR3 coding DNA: TGTGCCAGCAGCTTAATGGGCAGGGGGCTTGCTTCACCCCTCCACTTT.

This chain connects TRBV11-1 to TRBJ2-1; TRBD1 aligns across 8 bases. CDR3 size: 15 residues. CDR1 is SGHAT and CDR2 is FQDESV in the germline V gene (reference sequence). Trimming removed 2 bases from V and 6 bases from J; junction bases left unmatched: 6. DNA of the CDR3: TGTGCCAGCAGCTTACAGGGGGCCGGGAGCAATGAGCAGTTCTTC. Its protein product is CASSLQGAGSNEQFF.

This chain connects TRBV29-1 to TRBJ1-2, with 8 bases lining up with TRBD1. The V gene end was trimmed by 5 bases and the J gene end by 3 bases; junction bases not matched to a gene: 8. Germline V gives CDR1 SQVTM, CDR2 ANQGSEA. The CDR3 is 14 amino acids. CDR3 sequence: CSVLPSTGDYGYTF. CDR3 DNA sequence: TGCAGCGTTCTCCCGTCGACAGGGGACTATGGCTACACCTTC.

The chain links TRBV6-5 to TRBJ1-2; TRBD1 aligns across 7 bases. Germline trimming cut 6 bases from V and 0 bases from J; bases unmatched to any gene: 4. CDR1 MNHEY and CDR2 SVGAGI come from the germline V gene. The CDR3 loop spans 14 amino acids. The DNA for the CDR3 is TGTGCCAGCAGCTCAGGGACAGCTAACTATGGCTACACCTTC. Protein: CASSSGTANYGYTF.

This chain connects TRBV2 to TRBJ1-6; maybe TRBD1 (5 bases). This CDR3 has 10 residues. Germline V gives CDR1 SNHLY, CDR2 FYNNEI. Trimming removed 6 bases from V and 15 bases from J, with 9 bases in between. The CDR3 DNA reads TGTGCCAGCAGCGCCAGGGACCTCCACTTT. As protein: CASSARDLHF. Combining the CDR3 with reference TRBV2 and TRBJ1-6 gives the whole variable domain EPEVTQTPSHQVTQMGQEVILRCVPISNHLYFYWYRQILGQKVEFLVSFYNNEISEKSEIFDDQFSVERPDGSNFTLKIRSTKLEDSAMYFCASSARDLHFGNGTRLTVT.

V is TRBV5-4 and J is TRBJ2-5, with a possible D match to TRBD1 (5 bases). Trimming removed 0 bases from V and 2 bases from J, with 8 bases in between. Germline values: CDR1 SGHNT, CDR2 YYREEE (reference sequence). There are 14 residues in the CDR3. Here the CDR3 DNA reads TGTGCCAGCAGCTTGGGACAGTCGCAAGAGACCCAGTACTTC. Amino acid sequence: CASSLGQSQETQYF. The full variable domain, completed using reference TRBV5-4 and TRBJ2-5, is ETGVTQSPTHLIKTRGQQVTLRCSSQSGHNTVSWYQQALGQGPQFIFQYYREEENGRGNFPPRFSGLQFPNYSSELNVNALELDDSALYLCASSLGQSQETQYFGPGTRLLVL.

CDR3 amino acids: CASSFHRDQETQYF. The CDR3 DNA sequence: TGTGCCAGCAGCTTCCACAGGGATCAAGAGACCCAGTACTTC. The rearrangement links TRBV13 to TRBJ2-5; D is perhaps TRBD1 (6 bases). CDR3 length: 14 residues. Trimming removed 3 bases from V and 2 bases from J, with 10 bases in between. Germline CDR1 reads PRHDT; CDR2 reads FYEKMQ (reference sequence).

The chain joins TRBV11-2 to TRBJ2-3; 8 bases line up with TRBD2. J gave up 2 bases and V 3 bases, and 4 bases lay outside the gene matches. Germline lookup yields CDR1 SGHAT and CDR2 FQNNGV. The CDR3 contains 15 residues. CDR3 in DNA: TGTGCCAGCAGCTTTAGCGGGATCCACACAGATACGCAGTATTTT. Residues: CASSFSGIHTDTQYF.